This T cell receptor beta chain was retrieved from a study of identifying expanded T cells in peripheral blood. Note on this clone: Its antigen remains unknown.

TCRdb's table, derived via immunoSEQ multiplex PCR, lists solely in-frame clones and lacks some. Seen here are about 86,000 clones, roughly 84% observed once, and the top ten hold roughly 4%. Healthy donors had no documented immune events, such as infections, while sampled. Notes on the study in general: Two-week clone count variance significantly increased as total template count grew. Technical replicates showed about 1.2 changed clones; two weeks approximately 16; four weeks 19.

The sample consisted of blood. The receptor was derived from a person aged 18 to 70 in good health.

CDR3 amino acids: CASSLYRGRVAGELFF. CDR3 nucleotides: TGTGCCAGCAGCTTATACAGGGGGCGCGTAGCCGGGGAGCTGTTTTTT. This sequence joins TRBV7-9 and TRBJ2-2, with 9 bases aligning to TRBD1. The germline V gene has CDR1 SEHNR and CDR2 FQNEAQ (reference sequence). The trim removed 2 bases at V and 6 bases at J, leaving 7 bases unmatched. The CDR3 totals 16 residues.